This TCR beta chain is drawn from a study of blood T cell repertoires in COVID-19 (TCRdb year 2020). A note on the overall study: Samples covering the acute and convalescent phases of COVID-19 were provided by collaborators in the United States, Italy and Spain. The material from the prospective study consisted of cDNA or gDNA derived from T cells, B-cell-depleted T cells, or PBMCs. Subjects who had been exposed to COVID-19, were actively infected with it, or had recovered from it provided the deeply sampled blood TCRbeta repertoires that made up the dataset. A freely available public database, intended as a resource for researchers studying the immune response to SARS-CoV-2, is where the repertoires were released. The samples were drawn from two sources: the first 160 participants of the ongoing ImmuneRACE study, and 1,200 or so subjects contributed by 6 global collaborators. The sample metadata nearly always contained a de-identified subject ID, COVID-19 status, age in years and sex. Where HLA class I and class II types were available, the types were taken from metadata supplied by the sample provider, not from assay-based typing.

On the study overall, not on this receptor specifically: How much clinical and demographic metadata was included differed by source and by participant, and the metadata was provided uncurated.

Including cysteine and phenylalanine, the CDR3 has 14 amino acids. The retained sequence is limited to the CDR3, 42 bases, with the frame set at the first base. CDR1 is given as GTSNPN and CDR2 as SVGIG, both from the germline V gene (reference sequence). The trim is 4 bases for V and 3 bases for J, with a gap of 15 bases between the germline ends. A remark on this clone: Its cognate antigen has yet to be identified. No base-level quality is on record; no much larger clone is a single base apart.

A second Seattle source provided samples from volunteer blood donors who had recovered from COVID-19. Whole blood was collected in K2EDTA tubes by collaborating institutions according to the institutions' own protocols. For TCRbeta analysis, collaborators shipped samples as frozen whole blood, isolated PBMCs, or DNA extracted from either of those sample types. TCRbeta CDR3 regions were amplified from genomic DNA by means of the immunoSEQ Assay, a bias-controlled multiplex PCR. The original pipeline was this. The number of nucleated cells in each sample was estimated by amplification of reference gene primers within the assay. To quantify the absolute abundance of each unique TCRbeta CDR3 rearrangement, sequence reads were collapsed and filtered. Productive Simpson clonality was computed per sample as the square root of Simpson's diversity index over productive rearrangements. What TCRdb holds here is the immuneACCESS table cut down to in-frame rearrangements. Part of the clones is not present; checked against another copy, under half of the missing clones reflect an unresolved V gene, and the others are unexplained. That table is the source of V, J and clone size, and D and trimming were worked out from the DNA. This sample lists around 260,000 clones; about nine tenths were detected once. The top ten hold 0.94% of the sample.

This chain is built from TRBV30 and TRBJ1-1, with no confident D gene call. Sequenced material: peripheral blood. This sequence was found in a woman between 40 and 55 years old who had recovered from COVID-19. The nucleotide sequence is TGTGCCTGGACCTCACCTACTTCCGACACTGAAGCTTTCTTT. It is translated as CAWTSPTSDTEAFF.